The entry below gives a single T cell receptor (beta chain) sequence along with its context. The data were obtained in a study of blood T cell repertoires in COVID-19. Study context: The United States, Italy and Spain supplied acute and convalescent COVID-19 samples. Sample material is recorded as cDNA or gDNA derived from T cells, B-cell-depleted T cells, or PBMCs.

Measured with immunoSEQ multiplex PCR; TCRdb has only the in-frame clones, and not every one. The data contain around 200,000 clones, 75% to 90% of them singletons. The CDR3 totals 16 residues. Looked up from germline, CDR1 is MNHNS and CDR2 is SASEGT. V shed 0 bases, J shed 4 bases, and the junction held 6 bases outside the gene matches. Sequencing input: peripheral blood. The genes are TRBV6-1 and TRBJ2-5; TRBD2 aligns across 9 bases. The receptor comes from a man in his sixties with acute or convalescent COVID-19. DNA of the CDR3: TGTGCCAGCAGTGAAGCTGGCGGGAGGGTAGGAGAGACCCAGTACTTC. Encoded protein: CASSEAGGRVGETQYF.